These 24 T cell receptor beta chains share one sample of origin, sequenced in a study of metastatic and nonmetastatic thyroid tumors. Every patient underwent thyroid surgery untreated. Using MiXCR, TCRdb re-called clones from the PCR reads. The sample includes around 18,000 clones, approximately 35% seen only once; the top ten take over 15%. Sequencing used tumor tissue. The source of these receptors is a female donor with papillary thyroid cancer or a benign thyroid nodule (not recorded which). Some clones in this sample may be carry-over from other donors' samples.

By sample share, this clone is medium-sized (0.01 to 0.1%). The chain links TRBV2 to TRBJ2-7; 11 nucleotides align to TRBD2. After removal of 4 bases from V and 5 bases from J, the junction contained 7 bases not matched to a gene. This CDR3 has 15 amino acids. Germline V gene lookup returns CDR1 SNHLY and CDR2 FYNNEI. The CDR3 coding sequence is TGTGCCAGCAGTGGAGGTAGCGGGAGGGCCCACGAGCAGTACTTC. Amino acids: CASSGGSGRAHEQYF.

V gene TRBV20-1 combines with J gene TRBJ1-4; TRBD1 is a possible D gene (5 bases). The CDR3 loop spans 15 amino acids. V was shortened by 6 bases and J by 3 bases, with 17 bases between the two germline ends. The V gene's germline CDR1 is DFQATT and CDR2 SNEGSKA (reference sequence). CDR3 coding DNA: TGCAGTGCACCTGACCCCGGGGCCTCTAATGAAAAACTGTTTTTT. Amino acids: CSAPDPGASNEKLFF.

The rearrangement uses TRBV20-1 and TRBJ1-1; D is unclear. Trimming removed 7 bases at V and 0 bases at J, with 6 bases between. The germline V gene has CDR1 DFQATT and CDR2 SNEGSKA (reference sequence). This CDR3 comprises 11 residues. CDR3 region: CSGTMNTEAFF. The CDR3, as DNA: TGCAGTGGAACCATGAACACTGAAGCTTTCTTT.

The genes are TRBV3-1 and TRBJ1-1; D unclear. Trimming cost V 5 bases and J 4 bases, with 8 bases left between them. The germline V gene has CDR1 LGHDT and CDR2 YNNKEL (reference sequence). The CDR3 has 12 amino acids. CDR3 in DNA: TGTGCCAGCAGCTCCCATGGCACTGAAGCTTTCTTT. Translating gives CASSSHGTEAFF.

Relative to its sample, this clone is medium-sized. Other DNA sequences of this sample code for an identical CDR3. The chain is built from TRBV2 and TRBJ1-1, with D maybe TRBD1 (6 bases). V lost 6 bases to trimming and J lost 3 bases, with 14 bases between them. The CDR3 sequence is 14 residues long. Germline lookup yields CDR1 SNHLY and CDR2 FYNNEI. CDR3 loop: CASSLDRRDTEAFF. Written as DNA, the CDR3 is TGTGCCAGCAGCTTAGACAGGAGGGACACTGAAGCTTTCTTT.

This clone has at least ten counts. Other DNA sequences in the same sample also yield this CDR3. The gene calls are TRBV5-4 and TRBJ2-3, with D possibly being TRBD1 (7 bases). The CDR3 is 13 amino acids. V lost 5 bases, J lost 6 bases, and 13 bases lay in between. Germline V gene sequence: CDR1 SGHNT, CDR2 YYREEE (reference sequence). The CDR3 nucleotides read TGTGCCAGCAGTTGGGCAGGGGGGGATACGCAGTATTTT. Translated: CASSWAGGDTQYF.

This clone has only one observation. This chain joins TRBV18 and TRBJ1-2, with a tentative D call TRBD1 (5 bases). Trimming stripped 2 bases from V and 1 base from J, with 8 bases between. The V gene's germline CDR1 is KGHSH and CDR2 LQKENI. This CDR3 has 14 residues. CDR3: CASSPDRNNYGYTF. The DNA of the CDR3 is TGTGCCAGCTCACCAGACAGAAATAACTATGGCTACACCTTC.

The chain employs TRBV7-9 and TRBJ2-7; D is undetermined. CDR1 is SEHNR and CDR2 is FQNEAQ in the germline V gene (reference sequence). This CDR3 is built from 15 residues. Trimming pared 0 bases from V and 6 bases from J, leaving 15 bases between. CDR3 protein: CASSLAKHTHSEQYF. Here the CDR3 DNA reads TGTGCCAGCAGCTTAGCGAAACATACCCATAGCGAGCAGTACTTC.

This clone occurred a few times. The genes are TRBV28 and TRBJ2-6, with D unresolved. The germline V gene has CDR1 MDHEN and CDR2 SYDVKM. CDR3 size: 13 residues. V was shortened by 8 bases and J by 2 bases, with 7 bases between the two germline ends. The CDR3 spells CASQWAGANVLTF. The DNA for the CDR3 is TGTGCCAGCCAATGGGCTGGGGCCAACGTCCTGACTTTC. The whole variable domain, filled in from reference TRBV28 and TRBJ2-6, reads DVKVTQSSRYLVKRTGEKVFLECVQDMDHENMFWYRQDPGLGLRLIYFSYDVKMKEKGDIPEGYSVSREKKERFSLILESASTNQTSMYLCASQWAGANVLTFGAGSRLTVL.

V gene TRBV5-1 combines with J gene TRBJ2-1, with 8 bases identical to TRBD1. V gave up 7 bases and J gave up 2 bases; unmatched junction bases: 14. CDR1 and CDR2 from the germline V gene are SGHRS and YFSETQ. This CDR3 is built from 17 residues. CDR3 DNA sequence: TGCGCCAGCGGACAGGGATCCGGGGCTGCTACCTACAATGAGCAGTTCTTC. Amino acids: CASGQGSGAATYNEQFF. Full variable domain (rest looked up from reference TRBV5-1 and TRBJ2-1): KAGVTQTPRYLIKTRGQQVTLSCSPISGHRSVSWYQQTPGQGLQFLFEYFSETQRNKGNFPGRFSGRQFSNSRSEMNVSTLELGDSALYLCASGQGSGAATYNEQFFGPGTRLTVL.

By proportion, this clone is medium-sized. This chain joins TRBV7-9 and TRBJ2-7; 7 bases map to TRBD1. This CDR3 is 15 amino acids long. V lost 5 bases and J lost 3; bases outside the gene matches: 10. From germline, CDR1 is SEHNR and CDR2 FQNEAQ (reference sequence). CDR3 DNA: TGTGCCAGCAGCGCGACAGGGTACTACTTCTACGAGCAGTACTTC. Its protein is CASSATGYYFYEQYF.

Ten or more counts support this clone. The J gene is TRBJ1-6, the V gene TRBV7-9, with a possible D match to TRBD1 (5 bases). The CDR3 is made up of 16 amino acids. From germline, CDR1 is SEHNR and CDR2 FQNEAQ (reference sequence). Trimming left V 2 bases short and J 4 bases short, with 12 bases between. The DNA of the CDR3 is TGTGCCAGCAGCTTATTTAGGGGCGTTTATAATTCACCCCTCCACTTT. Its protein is CASSLFRGVYNSPLHF. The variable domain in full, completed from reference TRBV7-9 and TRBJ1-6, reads DTGVSQNPRHKITKRGQNVTFRCDPISEHNRLYWYRQTLGQGPEFLTYFQNEAQLEKSRLLSDRFSAERPKGSFSTLEIQRTEQGDSAMYLCASSLFRGVYNSPLHFGNGTRLTVT.

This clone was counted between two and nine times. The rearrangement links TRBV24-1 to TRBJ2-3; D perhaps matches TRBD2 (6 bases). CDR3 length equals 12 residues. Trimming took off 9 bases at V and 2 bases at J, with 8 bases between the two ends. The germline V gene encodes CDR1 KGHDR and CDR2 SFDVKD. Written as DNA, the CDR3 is TGTGCCACCGGAGGGTACACAGATACGCAGTATTTT. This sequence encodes CATGGYTDTQYF.

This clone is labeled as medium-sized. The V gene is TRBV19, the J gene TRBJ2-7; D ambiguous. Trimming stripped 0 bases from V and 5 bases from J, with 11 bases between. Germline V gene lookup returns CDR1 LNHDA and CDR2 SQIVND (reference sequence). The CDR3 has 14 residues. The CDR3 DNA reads TGTGCCAGTAGTATAGATGGTTGGCAAGACGAGCAGTACTTC. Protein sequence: CASSIDGWQDEQYF.

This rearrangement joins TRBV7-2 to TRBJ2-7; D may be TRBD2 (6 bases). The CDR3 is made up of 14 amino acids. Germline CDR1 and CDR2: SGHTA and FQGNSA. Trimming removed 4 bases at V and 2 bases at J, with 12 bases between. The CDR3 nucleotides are TGTGCCAGCAGCTGGGACGGGGGAGCCTACGAGCAGTACTTC. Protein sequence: CASSWDGGAYEQYF.

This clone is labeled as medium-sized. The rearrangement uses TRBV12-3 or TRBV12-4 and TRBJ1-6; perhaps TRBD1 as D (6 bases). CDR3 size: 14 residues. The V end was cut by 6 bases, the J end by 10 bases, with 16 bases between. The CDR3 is CASSRTGSGSPLHF. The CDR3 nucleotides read TGTGCCAGCAGCCGAACAGGGAGTGGATCACCCCTCCACTTT.

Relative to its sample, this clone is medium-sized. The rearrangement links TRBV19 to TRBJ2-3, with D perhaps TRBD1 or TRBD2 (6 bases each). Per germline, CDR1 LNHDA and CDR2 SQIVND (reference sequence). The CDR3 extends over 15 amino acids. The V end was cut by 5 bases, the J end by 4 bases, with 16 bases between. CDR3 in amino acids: CASSPQGRGADTQYF. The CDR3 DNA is TGTGCCAGTAGTCCCCAGGGGCGCGGGGCAGATACGCAGTATTTT. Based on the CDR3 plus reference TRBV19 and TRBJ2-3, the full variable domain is DGGITQSPKYLFRKEGQNVTLSCEQNLNHDAMYWYRQDPGQGLRLIYYSQIVNDFQKGDIAEGYSVSREKKESFPLTVTSAQKNPTAFYLCASSPQGRGADTQYFGPGTRLTVL.

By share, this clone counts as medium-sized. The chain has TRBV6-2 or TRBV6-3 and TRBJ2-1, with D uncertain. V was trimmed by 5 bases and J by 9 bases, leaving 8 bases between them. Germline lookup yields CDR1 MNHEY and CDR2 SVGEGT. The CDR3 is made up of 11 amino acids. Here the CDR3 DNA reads TGTGCCAGCAGTGGGATGCGTGAGCAGTTCTTC. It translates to CASSGMREQFF.

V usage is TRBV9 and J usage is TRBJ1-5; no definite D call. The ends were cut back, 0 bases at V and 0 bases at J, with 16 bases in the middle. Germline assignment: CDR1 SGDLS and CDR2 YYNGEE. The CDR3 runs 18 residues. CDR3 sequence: CASSVASIKDRSNQPQHF. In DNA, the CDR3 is TGTGCCAGCAGCGTAGCCTCAATAAAGGACCGTAGCAATCAGCCCCAGCATTTT. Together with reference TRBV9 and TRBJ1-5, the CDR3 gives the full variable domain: DSGVTQTPKHLITATGQRVTLRCSPRSGDLSVYWYQQSLDQGLQFLIQYYNGEERAKGNILERFSAQQFPDLHSELNLSSLELGDSALYFCASSVASIKDRSNQPQHFGDGTRLSIL.

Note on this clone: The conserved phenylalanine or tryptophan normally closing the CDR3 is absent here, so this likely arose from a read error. Here the CDR3 reads CASSTTGVTEAFL. The DNA for the CDR3 is TGTGCCAGCAGCACCACAGGGGTGACTGAAGCTTTCCTT. The rearrangement joins TRBV11-2 to TRBJ1-1; 7 bases are shared with TRBD1. The CDR3 totals 13 residues. The trim removed 5 bases at V and 5 bases at J, leaving 5 bases unmatched. Germline V gene data show CDR1 as SGHAT and CDR2 as FQNNGV.

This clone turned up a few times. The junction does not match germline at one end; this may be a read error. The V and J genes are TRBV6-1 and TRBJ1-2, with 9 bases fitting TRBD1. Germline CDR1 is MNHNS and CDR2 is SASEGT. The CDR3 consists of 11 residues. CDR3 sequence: CASRRTGEVFF. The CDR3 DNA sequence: TGTGCCAGCCGGAGGACAGGGGAGGTCTTTTTC.

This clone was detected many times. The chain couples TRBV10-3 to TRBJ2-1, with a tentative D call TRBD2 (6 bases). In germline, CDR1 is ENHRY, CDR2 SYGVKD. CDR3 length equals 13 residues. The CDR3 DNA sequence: TGTGCATCGTCGGGAGACACCTACAATGAGCAGTTCTTC. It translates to CASSGDTYNEQFF.

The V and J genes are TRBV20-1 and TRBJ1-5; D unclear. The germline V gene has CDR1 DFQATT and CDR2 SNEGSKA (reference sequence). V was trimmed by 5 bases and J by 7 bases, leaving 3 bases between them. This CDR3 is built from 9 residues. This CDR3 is CSAPQPQHF. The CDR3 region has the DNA TGCAGTGCTCCCCAGCCCCAGCATTTT.

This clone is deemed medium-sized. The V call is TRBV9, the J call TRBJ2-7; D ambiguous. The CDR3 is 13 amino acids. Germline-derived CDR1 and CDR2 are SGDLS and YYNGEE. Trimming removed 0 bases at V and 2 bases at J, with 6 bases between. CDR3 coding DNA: TGTGCCAGCAGCGTAGACGGAACCTACGAGCAGTACTTC. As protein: CASSVDGTYEQYF.